This T cell receptor (beta chain) was captured in a study of a mutant IDH1 vaccine in newly diagnosed glioma. Whole-study context: Of the patients given treatment, approximately 62% were male and approximately 40% were female, and a mean age of roughly 40 years was recorded. Standard pretreatment was either radiotherapy, temozolomide, or, for most, radiochemotherapy with temozolomide.

Measured with immunoSEQ multiplex PCR; TCRdb has only the in-frame clones, and not every one. Of about 59,000 clones listed, about 90% are singletons. J gave up 1 base and V 6 bases, and 8 bases lay outside the gene matches. Germline-derived CDR1 and CDR2 are SEHNR and FQNEAQ (reference sequence). The length of the CDR3 is 16 residues. For this clone: Its specificity is unknown.

Study results and limitations: Pseudoprogression seemed unlinked to shifts in top peripheral T cell clonotypes.

Documented time point: baseline, week 1 (first vaccination visit). The sample's treatment: pre-vaccination baseline after standard-of-care therapy. The sequence derives from a man aged 45-65 years with glioma. The sample consisted of PBMCs, taken from a glioma patient treated with radiotherapy, temozolomide or both. The chain joins TRBV7-9 to TRBJ2-1; TRBD1 aligns across 8 bases. The chain's CDR3 is CASSPTQGESYNEQFF. CDR3 nucleotides: TGTGCCAGCAGTCCTACACAGGGGGAGTCCTACAATGAGCAGTTCTTC. The full variable domain, rest sourced from reference TRBV7-9 and TRBJ2-1, is DTGVSQNPRHKITKRGQNVTFRCDPISEHNRLYWYRQTLGQGPEFLTYFQNEAQLEKSRLLSDRFSAERPKGSFSTLEIQRTEQGDSAMYLCASSPTQGESYNEQFFGPGTRLTVL.